This passage covers 22 T cell receptor beta chains from one sample sequenced in a study of beta chain features in type 1 diabetes. What was sequenced were expressed TCRB transcripts, since all of the isolated RNA had been reverse transcribed. Sequencing was performed with immunoSEQ multiplex PCR; in TCRdb, only in-frame clones are kept and a portion is missing. Counted here are about 330,000 clones, more than 9.5% occurring once; the ten biggest clones make up about 0.015%. The sequencing input was naive CD4+ T cells from blood. These TCRs come from a woman aged 30 to 39 in good health.

The CDR3 sequence: CASSRDRQETQYF. The CDR3 DNA follows: TGCGCCAGCAGCCGGGACAGGCAAGAGACCCAGTACTTC. This chain uses TRBV4-1 with TRBJ2-5; 8 bases line up with TRBD1. The CDR3 spans 13 residues. The germline gives CDR1 MGHRA, CDR2 YSYEKL. Trimming removed 4 bases from V and 2 bases from J; junction bases left unmatched: 0.

This clone was detected only a few times. The sample holds other DNA sequences that translate to the same CDR3. The rearrangement joins TRBV10-3 to TRBJ2-5; the D gene is possibly TRBD1 (5 bases). V was trimmed by 3 bases and J by 2 bases, leaving 7 bases between them. Looked up from germline, CDR1 is ENHRY and CDR2 is SYGVKD. The CDR3 length is 13 residues. The DNA for the CDR3 is TGTGCCATCAGTGAAAGGGGACAAGAGACCCAGTACTTC. It is translated as CAISERGQETQYF.

The chain uses TRBV19 and TRBJ2-1, with 11 bases fitting TRBD1. With V trimmed by 6 bases and J by 9 bases, 16 bases remained unmatched. CDR1 is LNHDA, CDR2 SQIVND, per germline (reference sequence). This CDR3 contains 17 residues. The CDR3 here is CASSQPGDRGSGVEQFF. The CDR3, as DNA: TGTGCCAGTAGCCAACCGGGGGACAGGGGGTCGGGGGTTGAGCAGTTCTTC.

This clone was counted a few times. The chain uses TRBV29-1 and TRBJ2-1, with 8 positions matching TRBD2. Germline-derived CDR1 and CDR2 are SQVTM and ANQGSEA. CDR3 length equals 14 residues. V shed 5 bases, J shed 4 bases, and the junction held 7 bases outside the gene matches. The CDR3 loop is CSVSTSGFYNEQFF. The DNA of the CDR3 is TGCAGCGTTTCCACTAGCGGATTTTACAATGAGCAGTTCTTC.

This chain uses TRBV5-1 with TRBJ2-7; TRBD2 aligns across 13 bases. Germline V gene data show CDR1 as SGHRS and CDR2 as YFSETQ. Trimming at V came to 5 bases and at J to 5 bases, leaving 4 bases not matched to a gene. The CDR3 runs 14 residues. In DNA form, the CDR3 reads TGCGCCAGCAGACGGACTAGCGGGAGTGACGAGCAGTACTTC. Translation gives CASRRTSGSDEQYF. The whole variable domain, remainder taken from reference TRBV5-1 and TRBJ2-7, is KAGVTQTPRYLIKTRGQQVTLSCSPISGHRSVSWYQQTPGQGLQFLFEYFSETQRNKGNFPGRFSGRQFSNSRSEMNVSTLELGDSALYLCASRRTSGSDEQYFGPGTRLTVT.

The genes are TRBV29-1 and TRBJ2-1, with 10 bases aligning to TRBD2. Trimming removed 6 bases from V and 3 bases from J; junction bases left unmatched: 5. Germline CDR1 is SQVTM and CDR2 is ANQGSEA. The CDR3 consists of 14 residues. CDR3 amino acids: CSVVPSGGYNEQFF. DNA for the CDR3: TGCAGCGTCGTACCTAGCGGGGGCTACAATGAGCAGTTCTTC.

This clone was seen a few times. The chain combines TRBV27 with TRBJ2-7, with TRBD2 matching 12 bases. V trimming: 3 bases; J trimming: 3 bases; junction bases outside the gene matches: 6. The CDR3 is 16 residues long. Germline CDR1 and CDR2: MNHEY and SMNVEV (reference sequence). DNA for the CDR3: TGTGCCAGCAGTTTCGACCGACTAGCGGGAGACTACGAGCAGTACTTC. Its translation is CASSFDRLAGDYEQYF.

This chain uses TRBV5-1 with TRBJ2-3, with 13 positions matching TRBD2. In germline, CDR1 is SGHRS, CDR2 YFSETQ. This CDR3 contains 16 residues. The V segment lost 3 bases and the J segment 7 bases; nucleotides outside the gene matches: 8. The CDR3 DNA is TGCGCCAGCAGCTCAGGGACTAGCGGGAACAGTAATACGCAGTATTTT. It codes for CASSSGTSGNSNTQYF.

The J gene is TRBJ2-1, the V gene TRBV27; 7 nucleotides align to TRBD2. The CDR3 length is 14 residues. The V gene's germline CDR1 is MNHEY and CDR2 SMNVEV (reference sequence). Losses at the gene ends were 5 bases for V and 9 bases for J; bases not matched to a gene: 10. The CDR3 sequence is CASSRREWAGEQFF. CDR3 nucleotides: TGTGCCAGCAGTCGGCGGGAGTGGGCAGGTGAGCAGTTCTTC.

This clone was seen more than once but under ten times. This chain links TRBV28 with TRBJ2-1, with 10 positions matching TRBD2. Germline trimming cut 5 bases from V and 3 bases from J; bases unmatched to any gene: 7. Germline V lookup: CDR1 MDHEN, CDR2 SYDVKM. This CDR3 has 16 residues. CDR3 loop: CASSRRLAGHYNEQFF. CDR3 nucleotides: TGTGCCAGCAGTCGCCGACTAGCGGGTCACTACAATGAGCAGTTCTTC.

This chain connects TRBV19 to TRBJ2-7; D is ambiguous. CDR3 length: 14 amino acids. V dropped 5 bases and J dropped 0 bases, with 11 bases sitting between them. Per the germline V gene, CDR1 is LNHDA and CDR2 is SQIVND (reference sequence). DNA of the CDR3: TGTGCCAGTAGTCCCACGAGGAGCTCCTACGAGCAGTACTTC. Protein product: CASSPTRSSYEQYF.

This clone has just a few counts. The rearrangement uses TRBV5-1 and TRBJ2-1; 12 bases agree with TRBD2. Germline loops: CDR1 SGHRS, CDR2 YFSETQ. With 0 bases clipped from V and 8 bases from J, the junction kept 6 bases outside the gene matches. The length of the CDR3 is 16 residues. In DNA, the CDR3 is TGCGCCAGCAGCTTGGCCTCTAGCGGGAGGGCCGATGAGCAGTTCTTC. This gives the protein CASSLASSGRADEQFF.

The genes are TRBV5-1 and TRBJ2-7; TRBD2 aligns across 10 bases. J gave up 3 bases and V 2 bases, and 2 bases lay outside the gene matches. The CDR3 extends over 14 amino acids. Germline V CDR1 and CDR2: SGHRS, YFSETQ. CDR3 coding DNA: TGCGCCAGCAGCTTAACTAGCGGGAACTACGAGCAGTACTTC. Translation: CASSLTSGNYEQYF.

Points on this clone: The junction differs from germline at one of its ends, possibly a read error. This CDR3 is also generated by other DNA sequences in the sample. The rearrangement joins TRBV7-2 to TRBJ2-2; maybe TRBD1 (7 bases). The CDR3 consists of 17 residues. CDR1 is SGHTA, CDR2 FQGNSA, per germline. Written as DNA, the CDR3 is TGTGCCAGTAGCTTAAAAGGATCAGGGGGGCACACCGGGGAGCTGTTTTTT. Translation gives CASSLKGSGGHTGELFF.

This clone came up a few times. This chain joins TRBV14 and TRBJ2-7; 8 nucleotides line up with TRBD1. The V segment lost 6 bases and the J segment 3 bases; nucleotides outside the gene matches: 4. There are 13 residues in the CDR3. Germline assignment: CDR1 SGHDN and CDR2 FVKESK. The DNA of the CDR3 is TGTGCCAGCAGTTCCACAGGGGGCTACGAGCAGTACTTC. This translates into CASSSTGGYEQYF.

This clone was counted only a few times. The chain has TRBV11-1 and TRBJ2-1, with a tentative D call TRBD2 (5 bases). This CDR3 region has 14 residues. V was cut by 3 bases and J by 4 bases, with 10 bases left in between. Germline-derived CDR1 and CDR2 are SGHAT and FQDESV (reference sequence). This CDR3 is CASSLRRDYNEQFF. The CDR3 DNA reads TGTGCCAGCAGCTTGCGTCGGGATTACAATGAGCAGTTCTTC.

This clone showed up just a few times. The chain joins TRBV11-2 to TRBJ2-7; no reliable D call. The CDR3 runs 12 residues. The V gene's germline CDR1 is SGHAT and CDR2 FQNNGV. Trimming pared 5 bases from V and 0 bases from J, leaving 5 bases between. DNA for the CDR3: TGTGCCAGCAGCCCAGACTCCTACGAGCAGTACTTC. It translates to CASSPDSYEQYF.

The table lists this clone with a few counts. The chain links TRBV7-2 to TRBJ2-7; 9 bases agree with TRBD1. V lost 6 bases to trimming and J lost 3 bases; unmatched junction nucleotides: 6. This CDR3 is 14 amino acids long. Germline V gene lookup returns CDR1 SGHTA and CDR2 FQGNSA. This CDR3 is CASSLGQGYYEQYF. CDR3 nucleotides: TGTGCCAGCAGTCTGGGACAGGGTTACTACGAGCAGTACTTC.

This chain links TRBV2 with TRBJ1-5; D uncertain. V dropped 6 bases and J dropped 10 bases, with 10 bases sitting between them. CDR1 and CDR2 from the germline V gene are SNHLY and FYNNEI. This CDR3 is built from 11 residues. The CDR3 bases are TGTGCCAGCAGAGGCCGGGGTCCCCAGCATTTT. Protein sequence: CASRGRGPQHF. The whole variable domain, filled in from reference TRBV2 and TRBJ1-5, reads EPEVTQTPSHQVTQMGQEVILRCVPISNHLYFYWYRQILGQKVEFLVSFYNNEISEKSEIFDDQFSVERPDGSNFTLKIRSTKLEDSAMYFCASRGRGPQHFGDGTRLSIL.

There are a few counts of this clone. The gene calls are TRBV28 and TRBJ2-1; 9 bases line up with TRBD1. The V and J ends lost 2 bases and 9 bases, in that order; junction bases with no gene match: 8. This CDR3 contains 15 residues. CDR1 is MDHEN and CDR2 is SYDVKM in the germline V gene. CDR3 in amino acids: CASSLIGTGKGEQFF. CDR3 DNA: TGTGCCAGCAGTTTAATAGGGACAGGGAAAGGTGAGCAGTTCTTC. Using reference TRBV28 and TRBJ2-1 for the parts outside the CDR3, the full variable domain is DVKVTQSSRYLVKRTGEKVFLECVQDMDHENMFWYRQDPGLGLRLIYFSYDVKMKEKGDIPEGYSVSREKKERFSLILESASTNQTSMYLCASSLIGTGKGEQFFGPGTRLTVL.

This clone was counted only a few times. The rearrangement joins TRBV2 to TRBJ2-1; 12 bases line up with TRBD2. The V gene end was trimmed by 6 bases and the J gene end by 6 bases; junction bases not matched to a gene: 12. Germline CDR1 and CDR2: SNHLY and FYNNEI. The CDR3 sequence is 17 residues long. The CDR3 DNA is TGTGCCAGCAGGGCCCCCAACCCTAGCGGGAGGGCCAATGAGCAGTTCTTC. The encoded protein is CASRAPNPSGRANEQFF.

The chain couples TRBV5-4 to TRBJ1-1; 7 bases are shared with TRBD1. The CDR3 is 16 residues long. The V gene's germline CDR1 is SGHNT and CDR2 YYREEE (reference sequence). V shed 0 bases, J shed 1 base, and the junction held 6 bases outside the gene matches. DNA for the CDR3: TGTGCCAGCAGCTTGGTGGCAGGGGGTGCGAACACTGAAGCTTTCTTT. Residues: CASSLVAGGANTEAFF.